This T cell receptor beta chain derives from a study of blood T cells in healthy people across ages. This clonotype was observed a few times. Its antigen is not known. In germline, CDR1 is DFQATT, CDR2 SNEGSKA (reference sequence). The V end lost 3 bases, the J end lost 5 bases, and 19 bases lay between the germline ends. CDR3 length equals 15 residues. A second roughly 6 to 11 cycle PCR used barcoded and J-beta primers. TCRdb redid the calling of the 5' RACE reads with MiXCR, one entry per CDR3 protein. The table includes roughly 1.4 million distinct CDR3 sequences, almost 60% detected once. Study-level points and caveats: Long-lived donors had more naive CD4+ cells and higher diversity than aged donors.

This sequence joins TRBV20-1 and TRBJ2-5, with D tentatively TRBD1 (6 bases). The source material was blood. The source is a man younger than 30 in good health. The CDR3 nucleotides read TGCAGTGCTAGGGGTGGTTGGGGGCATGGGGAGACCCAGTACTTC. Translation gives CSARGGWGHGETQYF.